This TCR beta chain is drawn from a study of T cell responses to AZD1222 COVID-19 vaccine. Study-level points and caveats: Researchers report vaccine-associated CD4 TCRs spanning spike, with dominance at 160-218 and 743-854.

Only in-frame clones appear in the TCRdb table, and some are missing; sequencing was by immunoSEQ multiplex PCR. The sample shows approximately 150,000 clones, 80% to 90% of them seen only once. This clone was seen only once. Its specificity is not known. Sequenced material: peripheral blood, taken on day 0 of AZD1222 vaccination. This clonotype originated in an adult in good health.

The CDR3 loop is CASSPRTTNEQFF. CDR3 nucleotide sequence: TGTGCCAGCTCACCGAGGACTACGAATGAGCAGTTCTTC. The chain recombines TRBV18 with TRBJ2-1; tentatively, D is TRBD2 (6 bases). In germline, CDR1 is KGHSH, CDR2 LQKENI. The ends were cut back, 3 bases at V and 7 bases at J, with 10 bases in the middle. The CDR3 sequence is 13 residues long.